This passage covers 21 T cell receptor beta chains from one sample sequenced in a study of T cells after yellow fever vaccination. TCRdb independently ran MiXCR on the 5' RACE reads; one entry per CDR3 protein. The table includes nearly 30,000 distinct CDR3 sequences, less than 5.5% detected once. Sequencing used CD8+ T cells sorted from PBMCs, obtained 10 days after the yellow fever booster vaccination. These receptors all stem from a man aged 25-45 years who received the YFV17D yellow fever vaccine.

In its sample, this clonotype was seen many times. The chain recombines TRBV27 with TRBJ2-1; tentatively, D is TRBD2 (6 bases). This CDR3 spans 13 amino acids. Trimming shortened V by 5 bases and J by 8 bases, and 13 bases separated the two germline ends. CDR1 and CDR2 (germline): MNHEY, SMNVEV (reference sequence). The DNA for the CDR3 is TGTGCCAGCAGTCACGGAGGGAGCCATGAGCAGTTCTTC. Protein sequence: CASSHGGSHEQFF.

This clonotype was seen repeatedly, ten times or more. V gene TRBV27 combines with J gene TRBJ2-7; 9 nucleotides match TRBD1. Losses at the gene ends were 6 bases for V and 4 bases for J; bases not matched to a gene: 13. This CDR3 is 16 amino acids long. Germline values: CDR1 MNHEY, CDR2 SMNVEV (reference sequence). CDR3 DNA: TGTGCCAGCAGCAGCAGACAGGGGGTGGAACCATACGAGCAGTACTTC. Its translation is CASSSRQGVEPYEQYF.

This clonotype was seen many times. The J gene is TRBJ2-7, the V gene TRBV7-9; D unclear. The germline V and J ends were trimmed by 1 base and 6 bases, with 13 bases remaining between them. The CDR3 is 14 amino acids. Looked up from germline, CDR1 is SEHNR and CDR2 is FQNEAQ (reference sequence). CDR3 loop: CASSLVLGSTEQYF. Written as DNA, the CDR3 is TGTGCCAGCAGCTTAGTTCTGGGTAGCACCGAGCAGTACTTC. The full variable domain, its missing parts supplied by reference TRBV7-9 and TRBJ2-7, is DTGVSQNPRHKITKRGQNVTFRCDPISEHNRLYWYRQTLGQGPEFLTYFQNEAQLEKSRLLSDRFSAERPKGSFSTLEIQRTEQGDSAMYLCASSLVLGSTEQYFGPGTRLTVT.

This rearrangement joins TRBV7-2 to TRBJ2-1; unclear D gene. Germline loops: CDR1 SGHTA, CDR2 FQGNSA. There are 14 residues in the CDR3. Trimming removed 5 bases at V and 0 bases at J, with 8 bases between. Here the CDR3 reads CASSHKSSYNEQFF. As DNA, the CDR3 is TGTGCCAGCAGCCACAAAAGCTCCTACAATGAGCAGTTCTTC.

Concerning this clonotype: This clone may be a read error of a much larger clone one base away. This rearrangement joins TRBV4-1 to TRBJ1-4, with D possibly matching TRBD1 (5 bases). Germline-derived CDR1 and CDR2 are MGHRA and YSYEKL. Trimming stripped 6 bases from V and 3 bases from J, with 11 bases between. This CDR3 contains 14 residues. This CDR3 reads CASRRTWSNEKLFF. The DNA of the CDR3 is TGCGCCAGCAGAAGGACATGGTCTAATGAAAAACTGTTTTTT.

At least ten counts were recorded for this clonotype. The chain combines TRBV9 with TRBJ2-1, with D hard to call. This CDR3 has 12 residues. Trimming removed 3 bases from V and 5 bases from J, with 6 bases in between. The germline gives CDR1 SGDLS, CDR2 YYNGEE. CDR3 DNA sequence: TGTGCCAGCAGCGGACTCAACAATGAGCAGTTCTTC. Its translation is CASSGLNNEQFF.

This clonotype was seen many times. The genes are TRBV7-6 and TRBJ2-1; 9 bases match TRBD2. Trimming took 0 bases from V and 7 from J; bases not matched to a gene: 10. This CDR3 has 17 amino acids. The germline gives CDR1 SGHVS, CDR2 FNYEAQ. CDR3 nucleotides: TGTGCCAGCAGCTTAGCGGGCCTAGCGGGACCTTATAATGAGCAGTTCTTC. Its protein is CASSLAGLAGPYNEQFF.

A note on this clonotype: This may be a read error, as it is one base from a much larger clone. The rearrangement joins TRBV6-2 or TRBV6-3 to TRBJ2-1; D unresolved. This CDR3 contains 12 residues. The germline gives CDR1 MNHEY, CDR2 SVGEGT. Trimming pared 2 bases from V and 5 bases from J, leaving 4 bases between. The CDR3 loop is CASSYNNNEQFF. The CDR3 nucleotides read TGTGCCAGCAGTTACAACAACAATGAGCAGTTCTTC.

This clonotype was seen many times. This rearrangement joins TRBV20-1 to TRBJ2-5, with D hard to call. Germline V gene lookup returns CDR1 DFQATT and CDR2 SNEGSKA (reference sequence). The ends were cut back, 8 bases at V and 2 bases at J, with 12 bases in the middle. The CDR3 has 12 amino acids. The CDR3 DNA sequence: TGCAGTCCCATGACCCGACAAGAGACCCAGTACTTC. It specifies CSPMTRQETQYF.

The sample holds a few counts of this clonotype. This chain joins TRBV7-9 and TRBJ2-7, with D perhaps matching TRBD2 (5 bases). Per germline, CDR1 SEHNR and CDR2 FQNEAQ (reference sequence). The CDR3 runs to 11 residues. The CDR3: CATEEAYEQYF. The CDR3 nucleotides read TGTGCAACTGAGGAGGCCTACGAGCAGTACTTC. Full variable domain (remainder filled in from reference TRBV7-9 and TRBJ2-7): DTGVSQNPRHKITKRGQNVTFRCDPISEHNRLYWYRQTLGQGPEFLTYFQNEAQLEKSRLLSDRFSAERPKGSFSTLEIQRTEQGDSAMYLCATEEAYEQYFGPGTRLTVT.

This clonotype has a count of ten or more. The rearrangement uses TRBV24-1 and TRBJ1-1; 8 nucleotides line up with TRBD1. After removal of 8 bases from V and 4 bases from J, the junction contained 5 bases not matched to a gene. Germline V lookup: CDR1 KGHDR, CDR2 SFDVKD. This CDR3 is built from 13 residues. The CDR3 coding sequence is TGTGCCACCACCACAGGGGGAGGCACTGAAGCTTTCTTT. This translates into CATTTGGGTEAFF.

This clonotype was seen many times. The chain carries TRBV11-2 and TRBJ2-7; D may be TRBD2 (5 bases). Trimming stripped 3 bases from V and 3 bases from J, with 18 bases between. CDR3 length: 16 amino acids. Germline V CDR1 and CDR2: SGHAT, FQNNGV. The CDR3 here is CASSLDSGISFYEQYF. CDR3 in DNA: TGTGCCAGCAGCTTGGACTCCGGGATAAGCTTCTACGAGCAGTACTTC.

In DNA form, the CDR3 reads TGCAGTGCTAGAGGCATAACCGGGAGGGCCTTCAATGAGCAGTTCTTC. Translated: CSARGITGRAFNEQFF. This rearrangement joins TRBV20-1 to TRBJ2-1, with TRBD2 matching 8 bases. Germline CDR1 and CDR2: DFQATT and SNEGSKA (reference sequence). With V trimmed by 1 base and J by 6 bases, 11 bases remained unmatched. The CDR3 has 16 residues.

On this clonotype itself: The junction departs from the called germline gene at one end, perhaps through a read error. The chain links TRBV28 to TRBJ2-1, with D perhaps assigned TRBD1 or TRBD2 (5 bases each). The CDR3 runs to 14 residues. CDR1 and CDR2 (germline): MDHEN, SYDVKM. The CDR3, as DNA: TGTGCCACCTTGGGACGGGTGGCCTACAATAAGCAGTTCTTC. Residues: CATLGRVAYNKQFF.

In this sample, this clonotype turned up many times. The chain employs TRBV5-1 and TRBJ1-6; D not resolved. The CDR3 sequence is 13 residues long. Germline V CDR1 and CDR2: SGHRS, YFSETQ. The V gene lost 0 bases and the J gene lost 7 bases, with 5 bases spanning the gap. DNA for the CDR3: TGCGCCAGCAGCTTGGTCGAGAATTCACCCCTCCACTTT. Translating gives CASSLVENSPLHF.

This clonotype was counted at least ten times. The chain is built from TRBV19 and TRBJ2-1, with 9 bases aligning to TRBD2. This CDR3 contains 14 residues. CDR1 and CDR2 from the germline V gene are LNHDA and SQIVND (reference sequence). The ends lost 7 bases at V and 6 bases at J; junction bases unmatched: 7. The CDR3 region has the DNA TGTGCCAGTAAAGGGGGACTAGCTTTCAATGAGCAGTTCTTC. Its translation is CASKGGLAFNEQFF.

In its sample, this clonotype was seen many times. The CDR3 DNA reads TGTGCCAGCAGCCCCCTGGGGGGAGCAGATACGCAGTATTTT. Protein: CASSPLGGADTQYF. The gene calls are TRBV7-8 and TRBJ2-3, with D possibly TRBD2 on 6 matching bases. V gave up 5 bases and J gave up 4 bases, with 13 bases separating them. Germline V gene data show CDR1 as SGHVS and CDR2 as FQNEAQ. The CDR3 has 14 residues.

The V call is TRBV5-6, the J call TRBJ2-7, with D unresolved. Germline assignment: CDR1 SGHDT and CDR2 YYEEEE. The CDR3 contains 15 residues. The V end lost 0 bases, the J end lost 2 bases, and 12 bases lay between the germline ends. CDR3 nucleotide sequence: TGTGCCAGCAGCTTGGTAGTCGGGCTCCCCTACGAGCAGTACTTC. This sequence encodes CASSLVVGLPYEQYF.

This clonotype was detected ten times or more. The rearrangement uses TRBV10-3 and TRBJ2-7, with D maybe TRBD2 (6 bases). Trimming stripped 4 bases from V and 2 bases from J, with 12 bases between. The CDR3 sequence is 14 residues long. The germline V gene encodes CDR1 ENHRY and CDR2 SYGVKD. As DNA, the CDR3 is TGTGCCATCAGTGGGGGAGGAGGGACCTACGAGCAGTACTTC. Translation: CAISGGGGTYEQYF.

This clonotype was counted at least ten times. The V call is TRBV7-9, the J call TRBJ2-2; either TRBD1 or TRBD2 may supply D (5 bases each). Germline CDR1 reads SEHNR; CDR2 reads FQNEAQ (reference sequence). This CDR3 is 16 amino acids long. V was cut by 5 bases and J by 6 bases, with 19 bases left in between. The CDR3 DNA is TGTGCCAGCAGCAGCCCACGAGTACTGGGGGCCGGGGAGCTGTTTTTT. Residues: CASSSPRVLGAGELFF.

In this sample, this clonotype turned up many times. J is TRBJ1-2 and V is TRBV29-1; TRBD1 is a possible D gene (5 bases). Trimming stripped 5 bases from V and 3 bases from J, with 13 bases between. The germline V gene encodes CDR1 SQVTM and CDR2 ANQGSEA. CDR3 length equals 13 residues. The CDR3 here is CSVSGSEDYGYTF. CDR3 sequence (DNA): TGCAGCGTTTCAGGGTCAGAAGACTATGGCTACACCTTC.